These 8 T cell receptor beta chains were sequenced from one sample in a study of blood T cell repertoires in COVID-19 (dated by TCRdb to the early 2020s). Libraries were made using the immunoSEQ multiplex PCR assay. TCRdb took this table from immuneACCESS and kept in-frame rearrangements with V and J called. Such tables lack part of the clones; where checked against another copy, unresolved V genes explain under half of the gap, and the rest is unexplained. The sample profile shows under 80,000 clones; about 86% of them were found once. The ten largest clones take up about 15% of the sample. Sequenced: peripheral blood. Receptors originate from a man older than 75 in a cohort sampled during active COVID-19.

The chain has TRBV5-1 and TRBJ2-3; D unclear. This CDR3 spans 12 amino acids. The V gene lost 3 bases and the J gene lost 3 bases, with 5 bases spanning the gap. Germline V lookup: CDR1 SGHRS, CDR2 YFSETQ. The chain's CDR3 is CASSYQTDTQYF. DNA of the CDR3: TGCGCCAGCAGCTATCAGACAGATACGCAGTATTTT.

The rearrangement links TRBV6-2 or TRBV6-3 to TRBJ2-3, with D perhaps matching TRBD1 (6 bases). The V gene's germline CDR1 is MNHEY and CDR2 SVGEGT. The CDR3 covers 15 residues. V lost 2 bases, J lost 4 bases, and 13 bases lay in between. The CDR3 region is CASSYADRRSDTQYF. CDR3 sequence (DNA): TGTGCCAGCAGTTACGCGGACAGAAGGTCAGATACGCAGTATTTT.

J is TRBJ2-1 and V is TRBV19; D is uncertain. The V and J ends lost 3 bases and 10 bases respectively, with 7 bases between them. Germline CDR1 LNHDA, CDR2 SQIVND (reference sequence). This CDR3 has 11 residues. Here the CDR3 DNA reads TGTGCCAGTAGTATCGGAGAGGAGCAGTTCTTC. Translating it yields CASSIGEEQFF. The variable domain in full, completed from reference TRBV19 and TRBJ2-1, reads DGGITQSPKYLFRKEGQNVTLSCEQNLNHDAMYWYRQDPGQGLRLIYYSQIVNDFQKGDIAEGYSVSREKKESFPLTVTSAQKNPTAFYLCASSIGEEQFFGPGTRLTVL.

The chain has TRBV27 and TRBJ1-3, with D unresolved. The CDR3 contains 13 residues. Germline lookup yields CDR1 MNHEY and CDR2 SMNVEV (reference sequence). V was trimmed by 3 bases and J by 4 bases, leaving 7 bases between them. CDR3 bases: TGTGCCAGCAGTTTGAGGGCCGGAAACACCATATATTTT. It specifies CASSLRAGNTIYF.

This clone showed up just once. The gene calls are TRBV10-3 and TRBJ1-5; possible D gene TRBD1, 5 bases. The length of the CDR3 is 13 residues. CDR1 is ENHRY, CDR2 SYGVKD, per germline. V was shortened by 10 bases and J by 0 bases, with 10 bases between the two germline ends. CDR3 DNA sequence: TGTGCCAGCGGGACGGATAGCAATCAGCCCCAGCATTTT. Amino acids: CASGTDSNQPQHF.

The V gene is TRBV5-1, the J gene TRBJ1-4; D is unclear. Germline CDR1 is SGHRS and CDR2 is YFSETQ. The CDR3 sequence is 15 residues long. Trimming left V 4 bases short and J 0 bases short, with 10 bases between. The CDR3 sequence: CASSARLATNEKLFF. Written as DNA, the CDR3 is TGCGCCAGCAGCGCAAGACTTGCAACTAATGAAAAACTGTTTTTT.

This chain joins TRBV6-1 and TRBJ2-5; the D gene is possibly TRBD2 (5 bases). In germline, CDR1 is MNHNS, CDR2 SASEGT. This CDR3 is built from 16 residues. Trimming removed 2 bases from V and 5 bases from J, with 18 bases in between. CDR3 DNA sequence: TGTGCCAGCAGTGAACAGGTGGCTAGCTTTGGGGAGACCCAGTACTTC. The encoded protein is CASSEQVASFGETQYF.

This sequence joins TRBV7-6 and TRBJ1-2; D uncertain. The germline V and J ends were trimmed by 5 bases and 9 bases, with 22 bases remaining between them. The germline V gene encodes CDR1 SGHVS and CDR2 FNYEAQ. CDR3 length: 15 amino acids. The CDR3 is CASSPLGSFWKSYTF. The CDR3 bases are TGTGCCAGCAGCCCACTTGGGAGTTTCTGGAAGAGCTACACCTTC.